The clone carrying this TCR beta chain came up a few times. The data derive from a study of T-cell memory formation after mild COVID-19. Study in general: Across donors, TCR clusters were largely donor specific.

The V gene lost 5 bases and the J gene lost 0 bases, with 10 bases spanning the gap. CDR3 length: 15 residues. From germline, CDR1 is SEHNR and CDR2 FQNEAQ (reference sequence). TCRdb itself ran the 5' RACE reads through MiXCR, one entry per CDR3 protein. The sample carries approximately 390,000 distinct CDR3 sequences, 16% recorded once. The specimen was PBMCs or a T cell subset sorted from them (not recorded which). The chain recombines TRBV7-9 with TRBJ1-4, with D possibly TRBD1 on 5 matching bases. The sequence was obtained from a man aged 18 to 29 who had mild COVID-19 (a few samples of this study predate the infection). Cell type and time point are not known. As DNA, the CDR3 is TGTGCCAGCAGCCCGTTGGGGGCAACTAATGAAAAACTGTTTTTT. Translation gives CASSPLGATNEKLFF.